Below are 23 T cell receptor beta chains sequenced from a single sample in a study of blood T cells in healthy people across ages. Sample-barcoded 5' priming and a J-beta primer mix drove a second PCR of roughly 7 to 11 cycles. TCRdb processed the 5' RACE reads anew with MiXCR; each CDR3 protein has one entry. Of about 290,000 distinct CDR3 sequences listed, 25% to 30% are singletons. The sample taken for sequencing was blood. These receptors were obtained from a woman aged 70-85 years in good health.

In its sample, this clonotype was seen many times. This chain uses TRBV29-1 with TRBJ2-3; tentative D call: TRBD1 (6 bases). CDR1 is SQVTM, CDR2 ANQGSEA, per germline. The V gene lost 8 bases and the J gene lost 3 bases, with 12 bases spanning the gap. This CDR3 spans 12 amino acids. The CDR3 region has the DNA TGCAGCCTTCTCAGGGGAACAGATACGCAGTATTTT. It codes for CSLLRGTDTQYF.

The rearrangement joins TRBV19 to TRBJ2-4, with TRBD2 matching 7 bases. V gave up 3 bases and J gave up 0 bases; unmatched junction bases: 5. The CDR3 totals 16 residues. Germline-derived CDR1 and CDR2 are LNHDA and SQIVND (reference sequence). The CDR3 coding sequence is TGTGCCAGTAGTATGGGGAGGGACTTAGCCAAAAACATTCAGTACTTC. Its translation: CASSMGRDLAKNIQYF.

This clonotype occurred a few times. The chain combines TRBV18 with TRBJ2-5; weak D call: TRBD2 (5 bases). The V gene's germline CDR1 is KGHSH and CDR2 LQKENI. This CDR3 region has 15 residues. Trimming pared 3 bases from V and 4 bases from J, leaving 15 bases between. The CDR3 protein is CASSPAGRIRETQYF. Here the CDR3 DNA reads TGTGCCAGCTCACCGGCGGGTCGTATTCGAGAGACCCAGTACTTC.

The CDR3 DNA follows: TGCAGTGCTAGAGGGTCTGGGGCGGTATCCTACAATGAGCAGTTCTTC. This gives the protein CSARGSGAVSYNEQFF. V is TRBV20-1 and J is TRBJ2-1; D is possibly TRBD1 (5 bases). V was shortened by 1 base and J by 1 base, with 14 bases between the two germline ends. Germline CDR1 and CDR2: DFQATT and SNEGSKA (reference sequence). The CDR3 is 16 amino acids.

The rearrangement joins TRBV29-1 to TRBJ1-4, with D possibly matching TRBD1 (5 bases). The germline CDR1 and CDR2 sequences are SQVTM and ANQGSEA. The length of the CDR3 is 13 residues. V was pared by 7 bases and J by 5 bases, with 14 bases between. CDR3 coding DNA: TGCAGCGCCCGACCGGGGGAGAATGAAAAACTGTTTTTT. This gives the protein CSARPGENEKLFF.

This chain joins TRBV5-1 and TRBJ2-3; tentatively, D is TRBD1 (6 bases). Germline V gene data show CDR1 as SGHRS and CDR2 as YFSETQ. V was cut by 3 bases and J by 2 bases, with 13 bases left in between. The CDR3 contains 15 residues. CDR3: CASSSQGDITDTQYF. The CDR3 DNA reads TGCGCCAGCAGCTCACAGGGAGATATCACAGATACGCAGTATTTT.

About this clonotype: The junction departs from the called germline gene at one end, perhaps through a read error. The chain uses TRBV5-5 and TRBJ2-7, with D uncertain. The CDR3 sequence is 13 residues long. Looked up from germline, CDR1 is SGHKS and CDR2 is YYEKEE (reference sequence). The CDR3 sequence: CASSLASSLEQHF. In nucleotides, the CDR3 is TGTGCCAGCAGCTTGGCTAGTTCTCTGGAGCAGCACTTC.

There are a few counts of this clonotype. This rearrangement joins TRBV29-1 to TRBJ2-2, with D maybe TRBD1 (5 bases). This CDR3 contains 15 residues. The germline CDR1 and CDR2 sequences are SQVTM and ANQGSEA. V lost 5 bases, J lost 1 base, and 14 bases lay in between. The CDR3 protein is CSVQVGALNTGELFF. In nucleotides, the CDR3 is TGCAGCGTTCAGGTTGGGGCGCTGAACACCGGGGAGCTGTTTTTT.

V gene TRBV6-5 combines with J gene TRBJ1-6; 8 bases map to TRBD1. The CDR3 has 13 residues. J gave up 8 bases and V 4 bases, and 1 base lay outside the gene matches. The germline V gene has CDR1 MNHEY and CDR2 SVGAGI. This CDR3 is CASSSDRDSPLHF. The CDR3 DNA is TGTGCCAGCAGTTCGGACAGGGATTCACCCCTCCACTTT.

The chain combines TRBV7-2 with TRBJ1-1; the D gene is possibly TRBD1 (5 bases). The CDR3 is 13 amino acids. CDR1 is SGHTA and CDR2 is FQGNSA in the germline V gene. V was clipped by 6 bases and J by 10 bases, with 18 bases between them. Here the CDR3 reads CASSLTGPESAFF. For the CDR3, the DNA is TGTGCCAGCAGTCTTACGGGGCCAGAGTCAGCTTTCTTT.

This clonotype was counted between two and nine times. This chain joins TRBV20-1 and TRBJ2-1; D uncertain. CDR3 length equals 13 residues. Deletions cut 3 bases from V and 5 bases from J, with 11 bases between. From germline, CDR1 is DFQATT and CDR2 SNEGSKA (reference sequence). CDR3 sequence: CSASGQQNNEQFF. The CDR3 DNA reads TGCAGTGCTAGTGGCCAGCAAAACAATGAGCAGTTCTTC.

This chain uses TRBV5-1 with TRBJ1-3, with 7 nucleotides matching TRBD1. Germline CDR1 and CDR2: SGHRS and YFSETQ. J was trimmed by 0 bases and V by 5 bases; bases with no gene match: 5. The CDR3 is 15 residues long. The DNA of the CDR3 is TGCGCCAGCAGGGTTACAGGGGACTCTGGAAACACCATATATTTT. It yields the protein CASRVTGDSGNTIYF. The complete variable domain, with remaining parts taken from reference TRBV5-1 and TRBJ1-3, reads KAGVTQTPRYLIKTRGQQVTLSCSPISGHRSVSWYQQTPGQGLQFLFEYFSETQRNKGNFPGRFSGRQFSNSRSEMNVSTLELGDSALYLCASRVTGDSGNTIYFGEGSWLTVV.

V is TRBV20-1 and J is TRBJ2-7; no definite D call. Matching the DNA end better, TRBJ2-1 makes the J call doubtful. Germline V gives CDR1 DFQATT, CDR2 SNEGSKA (reference sequence). CDR3 size: 12 residues. The CDR3 nucleotides are TGCAGTGCGTCGACTGGTGGGAATGAGCAGTTCTTC. It yields the protein CSASTGGNEQFF.

This clonotype was observed a handful of times. This chain joins TRBV28 and TRBJ2-1; TRBD1 is a possible D gene (6 bases). Germline V lookup: CDR1 MDHEN, CDR2 SYDVKM. The CDR3 is 14 residues long. With 2 bases removed from V and 8 bases from J, the gap between germline ends came to 13 bases. This CDR3 is CASSLGGRGYEQFF. The DNA for the CDR3 is TGTGCCAGCAGTTTAGGTGGCAGGGGCTATGAGCAGTTCTTC.

The genes are TRBV7-2 and TRBJ2-1; 10 positions agree with TRBD1. The V and J ends lost 3 bases and 4 bases, in that order; junction bases with no gene match: 3. Germline CDR1 is SGHTA and CDR2 is FQGNSA. The CDR3 is made up of 15 amino acids. The CDR3, as DNA: TGTGCCAGCAGCTTCATGGGACAGGGGTACAATGAGCAGTTCTTC. It specifies CASSFMGQGYNEQFF.

The chain recombines TRBV10-3 with TRBJ2-5; no clear D. The V and J ends lost 11 bases and 0 bases respectively, with 13 bases between them. Looked up from germline, CDR1 is ENHRY and CDR2 is SYGVKD. The CDR3 has 13 residues. DNA of the CDR3: TGTGCCGCGGCTGGGCTATACCAAGAGACCCAGTACTTC. This gives the protein CAAAGLYQETQYF.

The chain uses TRBV10-3 and TRBJ2-5; TRBD1 might be the D (5 bases). The J call may be mistaken, given a closer DNA end match to TRBJ2-7. CDR1 and CDR2 from the germline V gene are ENHRY and SYGVKD. The CDR3 totals 13 residues. The CDR3 DNA is TGTGCCATCAGTGAGAAGGAAGGGGACGAGCAGTACTTC. Its protein is CAISEKEGDEQYF.

This clonotype has only a few counts. The chain recombines TRBV28 with TRBJ2-5; the match to TRBD2 covers 8 bases. The last part of the DNA fits TRBJ2-1 better; the J call may be wrong. This CDR3 has 15 residues. Per the germline V gene, CDR1 is MDHEN and CDR2 is SYDVKM. CDR3 in amino acids: CASRGAGGSYNEQFF. The CDR3 DNA reads TGTGCCAGCAGAGGTGCGGGAGGATCCTACAATGAGCAGTTCTTC.

V is TRBV5-1 and J is TRBJ2-6; D perhaps matches TRBD1 (6 bases). Germline lookup yields CDR1 SGHRS and CDR2 YFSETQ. There are 16 residues in the CDR3. The ends were cut back, 4 bases at V and 1 base at J, with 12 bases in the middle. The CDR3 region is CASSLVQGSGANVLTF. CDR3 nucleotide sequence: TGCGCCAGCAGCCTCGTACAGGGTTCTGGGGCCAACGTCCTGACTTTC.

This clonotype was found many times. The genes are TRBV5-1 and TRBJ2-5; 14 positions agree with TRBD2. Germline V gene sequence: CDR1 SGHRS, CDR2 YFSETQ. This CDR3 comprises 16 residues. The junction had 8 bases not matched to a gene; V was cut back by 5 bases and J by 5 bases. In DNA, the CDR3 is TGCGCCAGCAGAGGGACTAGCGGGAGTGTGATCGAGACCCAGTACTTC. This gives the protein CASRGTSGSVIETQYF. Full variable domain (rest looked up from reference TRBV5-1 and TRBJ2-5): KAGVTQTPRYLIKTRGQQVTLSCSPISGHRSVSWYQQTPGQGLQFLFEYFSETQRNKGNFPGRFSGRQFSNSRSEMNVSTLELGDSALYLCASRGTSGSVIETQYFGPGTRLLVL.

This chain links TRBV28 with TRBJ1-2, with TRBD1 matching 8 bases. CDR1 is MDHEN and CDR2 is SYDVKM in the germline V gene. The junction had 10 bases not matched to a gene; V was cut back by 2 bases and J by 8 bases. This CDR3 region has 15 residues. CDR3 coding DNA: TGTGCCAGCAGTTTAAGTGACAGGGGAGGACTAGGCTACACCTTC. Protein product: CASSLSDRGGLGYTF.

The gene calls are TRBV6-5 and TRBJ2-2, with 11 bases aligning to TRBD2. The CDR3 consists of 15 residues. J gave up 4 bases and V 10 bases, and 8 bases lay outside the gene matches. Germline CDR1 and CDR2: MNHEY and SVGAGI. The CDR3 reads CATHPSGRTTGELFF. In DNA, the CDR3 is TGTGCCACTCACCCTAGCGGGAGGACCACCGGGGAGCTGTTTTTT.

This clonotype was seen just once. The rearrangement links TRBV6-2 or TRBV6-3 to TRBJ2-1; 10 nucleotides agree with TRBD2. Germline V CDR1 and CDR2: MNHEY, SVGEGT. Trimming cost V 2 bases and J 9 bases; bases outside gene matches: 10. This CDR3 contains 16 residues. The CDR3 loop is CASSYHSGRGQVEQFF. CDR3 coding DNA: TGTGCCAGCAGTTACCACAGCGGGAGGGGGCAGGTTGAGCAGTTCTTC.